This is a list of T cell receptor beta chains from one sample in a study of blood T cell repertoires in COVID-19. Clones were read by immunoSEQ multiplex PCR, and TCRdb kept only the in-frame ones, dropping some. The table has about 200,000 clones, approximately 80% seen once. The sequencing input was peripheral blood. Source of these receptors: a man aged 55 to 70 with COVID-19, enrolled during active disease. Both conserved end residues are part of each CDR3. Each record gives: V gene, clone size, D gene, J gene, CDR3 DNA, CDR3 protein. The D gene is left open where the match is weak. Size values are once, few and many counts, or a class for expanded clones, and some rows have none.

v_call: TRBV6-1
clone_size: NA
d_call: NA
j_call: TRBJ1-2
cdr3_nt: TGTGCCAGCAGTGAAACGGCAGGGTCACATGGCTACACCTTC
cdr3_aa: CASSETAGSHGYTF

v_call: TRBV5-1
clone_size: once
d_call: TRBD1
j_call: TRBJ1-4
cdr3_nt: TGCGCCAGCAGCTTACAGGGGGTAGAGGAAAAACTGTTTTTT
cdr3_aa: CASSLQGVEEKLFF

v_call: TRBV9
clone_size: NA
d_call: TRBD1
j_call: TRBJ2-7
cdr3_nt: TGTGCCAGCAGCGTGGGACAGGGGGTCCGCGAGCAGTACTTC
cdr3_aa: CASSVGQGVREQYF

v_call: TRBV19
clone_size: NA
d_call: NA
j_call: TRBJ1-4
cdr3_nt: TGTGCCAGTAGTATTGCGGGGTCTCTCGAAAAACTGTTTTTT
cdr3_aa: CASSIAGSLEKLFF

v_call: TRBV27
clone_size: many
d_call: TRBD1
j_call: TRBJ1-1
cdr3_nt: TGTGCCAGCAGTACCCGGGACAGGGGGACTGAAGCTTTCTTT
cdr3_aa: CASSTRDRGTEAFF

v_call: TRBV7-8
clone_size: NA
d_call: NA
j_call: TRBJ1-1
cdr3_nt: TGTGCCAGCAGCTCCGATCGGGTCGTTGAAGCTTTCTTT
cdr3_aa: CASSSDRVVEAFF

v_call: TRBV30
clone_size: NA
d_call: NA
j_call: TRBJ2-2
cdr3_nt: TGTGCCTGGAAGGGGGGGACGTACACCGGGGAGCTGTTTTTT
cdr3_aa: CAWKGGTYTGELFF

v_call: TRBV24-1
clone_size: NA
d_call: NA
j_call: TRBJ1-2
cdr3_nt: TGTGCCACCAGTGACGTTAACTATGGCTACACCTTC
cdr3_aa: CATSDVNYGYTF

v_call: TRBV19
clone_size: NA
d_call: NA
j_call: TRBJ1-1
cdr3_nt: TGTGCCAGCCAACAGCCGAGCATAATGAACACTGAAGCTTTCTTT
cdr3_aa: CASQQPSIMNTEAFF

v_call: TRBV12-3/TRBV12-4
clone_size: few
d_call: NA
j_call: TRBJ1-5
cdr3_nt: TGTGCCAGCAGTTTAAACAGCCAGCCCCAGCATTTT
cdr3_aa: CASSLNSQPQHF

v_call: TRBV6-5
clone_size: NA
d_call: NA
j_call: TRBJ1-1
cdr3_nt: TGTGCCAGCAGCACGGCTCGGGAAACTGAAGCTTTCTTT
cdr3_aa: CASSTARETEAFF

v_call: TRBV30
clone_size: NA
d_call: NA
j_call: TRBJ1-1
cdr3_nt: TGTGCCTGGAGTACCGGAGGGACTGAAGCTTTCTTT
cdr3_aa: CAWSTGGTEAFF

v_call: TRBV12-3/TRBV12-4
clone_size: NA
d_call: NA
j_call: TRBJ2-1
cdr3_nt: TGTGCCAGCAGTTTAAATAGCCGGGGTGAGCAGTTCTTC
cdr3_aa: CASSLNSRGEQFF

v_call: TRBV28
clone_size: NA
d_call: TRBD1
j_call: TRBJ2-7
cdr3_nt: TGTGCCAGCCGGAGGCGGACAGGGACAAACGAGCAGTACTTC
cdr3_aa: CASRRRTGTNEQYF

v_call: TRBV5-4
clone_size: once
d_call: TRBD1
j_call: TRBJ1-2
cdr3_nt: TGTGCCAGCAGATCGGGACAGATCCCTGGCGGCTACACCTTC
cdr3_aa: CASRSGQIPGGYTF

v_call: TRBV28
clone_size: NA
d_call: TRBD1
j_call: TRBJ1-1
cdr3_nt: TGTGCCAGCAGTTTTAGGGCAGGGGGAGAATTT
cdr3_aa: CASSFRAGGEF

v_call: TRBV29-1
clone_size: NA
d_call: TRBD2
j_call: TRBJ2-1
cdr3_nt: TGCAGCGTTGTTAGCGGGAGTCTCGCCTACAATGAGCAGTTCTTC
cdr3_aa: CSVVSGSLAYNEQFF

v_call: TRBV6-5
clone_size: NA
d_call: TRBD1
j_call: TRBJ2-7
cdr3_nt: TGTGCCGGCGGGACAGGGTACTACGAGCAGTACTTC
cdr3_aa: CAGGTGYYEQYF

v_call: TRBV30
clone_size: NA
d_call: TRBD1
j_call: TRBJ1-1
cdr3_nt: TGTGCCTGGAGGGACACCGTAGACAGGGTTTTTCTGGAAACTGAAGCTTTCTTT
cdr3_aa: CAWRDTVDRVFLETEAFF

v_call: TRBV30
clone_size: once
d_call: TRBD2
j_call: TRBJ2-3
cdr3_nt: TGTGCCCTGACGGTGGGGGGAGCGGGGAGCGCAGATACGCAGTATTTT
cdr3_aa: CALTVGGAGSADTQYF

v_call: TRBV6-5
clone_size: NA
d_call: TRBD2
j_call: TRBJ2-5
cdr3_nt: TGTGCCAGCAGCGATCTAGCGGGAGGCACAGAGACCCAGTACTTC
cdr3_aa: CASSDLAGGTETQYF

v_call: TRBV5-4
clone_size: NA
d_call: TRBD2
j_call: TRBJ2-3
cdr3_nt: TGTGCCAGCAGCCCCCGCCTAGCGGGTGGTACGCAGTATTTT
cdr3_aa: CASSPRLAGGTQYF

v_call: TRBV27
clone_size: NA
d_call: TRBD1
j_call: TRBJ2-6
cdr3_nt: TGTGCCAGCAGTCCAGGGACAGGGGGCACTGGGGCCAACGTCCTGACTTTC
cdr3_aa: CASSPGTGGTGANVLTF

v_call: TRBV5-8
clone_size: once
d_call: NA
j_call: TRBJ2-3
cdr3_nt: TGTGCCAGCAGCTCGTCACGGGGTTGGAGCACAGATACGCAGTATTTT
cdr3_aa: CASSSSRGWSTDTQYF

v_call: TRBV3-1/TRBV3-2
clone_size: NA
d_call: TRBD1
j_call: TRBJ2-7
cdr3_nt: TGTGCCAGCAGCTGGGGACAGCCTTCCTACGAGCAGTACTTC
cdr3_aa: CASSWGQPSYEQYF

v_call: TRBV6-5
clone_size: NA
d_call: TRBD2
j_call: TRBJ2-7
cdr3_nt: TGTGCCAGCAGTTCCACTAGCGGGAGGCTGGACGAGCAGTACTTC
cdr3_aa: CASSSTSGRLDEQYF

v_call: TRBV5-4
clone_size: few
d_call: TRBD2
j_call: TRBJ2-1
cdr3_nt: TGTGCCAGCAGCTTGGACGGCGGGAGGGCCATATACAATGAGCAGTTCTTC
cdr3_aa: CASSLDGGRAIYNEQFF

v_call: TRBV3-1/TRBV3-2
clone_size: once
d_call: NA
j_call: TRBJ1-5
cdr3_nt: TGTGCCAGCAGCCAAGACGGCAGGGGAAGCAATCAGCCCCAGCATTTT
cdr3_aa: CASSQDGRGSNQPQHF

v_call: TRBV6-6
clone_size: NA
d_call: NA
j_call: TRBJ1-5
cdr3_nt: TGTGCCAGCAGTTACTCTCAGCAGCCCCAGCATTTT
cdr3_aa: CASSYSQQPQHF

v_call: TRBV27
clone_size: NA
d_call: TRBD1
j_call: TRBJ2-6
cdr3_nt: TGTGCCAGCAGTTTATCGGTCCTTGGGACAGGGACTTACCTCTCTGGGGCCAACGTCCTGACTTTC
cdr3_aa: CASSLSVLGTGTYLSGANVLTF

v_call: TRBV10-3
clone_size: NA
d_call: NA
j_call: TRBJ1-2
cdr3_nt: TGTGCCATCAGTGAGTCCGGGGAGGGCTACACCTTC
cdr3_aa: CAISESGEGYTF

v_call: TRBV27
clone_size: NA
d_call: TRBD2
j_call: TRBJ2-1
cdr3_nt: TGTGCCAGCACTCACGTTGTGGCGGGAGGGCCGGCGAATGAGCAGTTCTTC
cdr3_aa: CASTHVVAGGPANEQFF